This record looks at one T cell receptor beta chain sequence and its context. The target antigen is unknown. Profiling relied on immunoSEQ multiplex PCR, and the TCRdb table lists in-frame clones only, not all of them. The data hold 99,000 or so clones, with roughly nine tenths observed a single time. This record belongs to a study of T cell responses to AZD1222 COVID-19 vaccine. Whole-study findings and limits: In a largely white British group with more females than males, clonal diversity was possibly underestimated. Baseline seropositives among AZD1222 recipients totaled only 5 or 6. Repertoire collection took place solely once the T cell response had peaked.

Trimming stripped 6 bases from V and 7 bases from J, with 16 bases between. Looked up from germline, CDR1 is SGHTA and CDR2 is FQGNSA. The CDR3 spans 14 residues. This chain connects TRBV7-2 to TRBJ2-1; D call uncertain. The sequences come from peripheral blood, collected 28 days after the second dose of the MenACWY control vaccine. The source is an adult who received the MenACWY meningococcal vaccine as a control. CDR3 DNA: TGTGCCAGCAGACAACCCGCTTATGGTAATGAGCAGTTCTTC. Its protein product is CASRQPAYGNEQFF.